In its sample, the clone carrying this TCR beta chain was seen a few times. A single record per CDR3 protein comes from TCRdb applying MiXCR to the 5' RACE reads. This sample yields 300,000 to 400,000 distinct CDR3 sequences, of which approximately 14% are seen a single time; approximately 20% belongs to the top ten. CDR1 and CDR2 (germline): WSHSY, SAAADI. The V end was cut by 5 bases, the J end by 3 bases, with 14 bases between. The CDR3 is 14 residues long. The data derive from a study of T-cell memory formation after mild COVID-19. The clonotype was recovered from a man aged 18 to 30 who had mild COVID-19 (a few samples of this study predate the infection). Cell type and time point are not known. The V gene is TRBV10-2, the J gene TRBJ2-7, with D possibly being TRBD1 (5 bases). Material: PBMCs or a T cell subset sorted from them (not recorded which). This CDR3 reads CASSRTGQGYEQYV. DNA for the CDR3: TGCGCCAGCAGTCGAACAGGTCAGGGCTACGAGCAGTACGTC.